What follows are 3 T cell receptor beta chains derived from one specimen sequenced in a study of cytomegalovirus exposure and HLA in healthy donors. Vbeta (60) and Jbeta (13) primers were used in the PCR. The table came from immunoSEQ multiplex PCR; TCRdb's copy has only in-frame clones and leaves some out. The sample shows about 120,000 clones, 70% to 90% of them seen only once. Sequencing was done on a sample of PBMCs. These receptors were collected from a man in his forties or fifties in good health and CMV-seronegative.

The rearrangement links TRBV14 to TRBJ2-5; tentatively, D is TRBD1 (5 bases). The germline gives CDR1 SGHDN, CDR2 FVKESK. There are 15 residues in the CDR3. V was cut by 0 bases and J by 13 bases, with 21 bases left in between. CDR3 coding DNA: TGTGCCAGCAGCCAAGACCAGGGTAGGTTCTTTCGGCGGTACTTC. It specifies CASSQDQGRFFRRYF.

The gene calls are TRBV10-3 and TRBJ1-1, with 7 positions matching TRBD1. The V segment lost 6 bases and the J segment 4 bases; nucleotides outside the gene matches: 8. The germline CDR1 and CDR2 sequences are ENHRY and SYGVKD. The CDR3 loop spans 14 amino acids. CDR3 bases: TGTGCCATCAGGGGCGACAGGGAGATCACTGAAGCTTTCTTT. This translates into CAIRGDREITEAFF.

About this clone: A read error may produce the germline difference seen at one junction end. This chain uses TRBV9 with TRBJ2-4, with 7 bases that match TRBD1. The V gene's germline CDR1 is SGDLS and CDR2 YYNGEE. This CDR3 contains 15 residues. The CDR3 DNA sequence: TGTGCCAGCAGCGTAGGAGGGACAGTCAAAAACAGTCAGTACTTC. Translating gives CASSVGGTVKNSQYF.